One T cell receptor beta chain is described in this entry. Its antigen is unknown. This specimen comes from a study of cytomegalovirus exposure and HLA in healthy donors. On the study more broadly: An earlier analysis found some 100 million unique TCR beta sequences from about 190 million T cells.

Findings of the study overall: Whilst most TCR sequences proved rare, a subset of public TCRs occurred across many donors. TRBV6-2, TRBV6-3 and other indistinguishable V segments were excluded.

PCR was performed using 60 Vbeta and 13 Jbeta primers. Here immunoSEQ multiplex PCR was the method, and the copy in TCRdb shows in-frame clones only, minus some. The sample consists of roughly 34,000 clones, 80% of them appearing once. This CDR3 is 13 amino acids long. CDR1 and CDR2 (germline): GTSNPN, SVGIG (reference sequence). Trimming removed 3 bases from V and 0 bases from J, with 8 bases in between. The sequenced material came from PBMCs. The sequence derives from a male donor in good health and CMV-seronegative. The chain employs TRBV30 and TRBJ2-5, with TRBD2 as a possible D gene (6 bases). CDR3 DNA: TGTGCCTGGAGGGGAGGCAACCAAGAGACCCAGTACTTC. As protein: CAWRGGNQETQYF.